Listed here are 22 T cell receptor beta chains from one sample, sequenced in a study of T cell responses to AZD1222 COVID-19 vaccine. Sequencing was performed with immunoSEQ multiplex PCR; in TCRdb, only in-frame clones are kept and a portion is missing. Counted here are approximately 160,000 clones, less than 95% occurring once; the ten biggest clones make up about 4.4%. The input for sequencing was peripheral blood, taken on day 0 of AZD1222 vaccination. These receptors were taken from an adult in good health.

The genes are TRBV10-1 and TRBJ1-6; tentatively, D is TRBD1 (5 bases). CDR1 is WNHNN and CDR2 is SYGVQD in the germline V gene (reference sequence). V gave up 2 bases and J gave up 10 bases, with 15 bases separating them. The CDR3 extends over 15 amino acids. The CDR3 here is CASSERPGKMSPLHF. CDR3 nucleotide sequence: TGCGCCAGCAGTGAGAGGCCAGGGAAGATGTCACCCCTCCACTTT.

The rearrangement uses TRBV6-6 and TRBJ2-3; 9 bases are a match to TRBD2. This CDR3 has 16 amino acids. Trimming took 1 base from V and 6 from J; bases not matched to a gene: 8. From germline, CDR1 is MNHNY and CDR2 SVGAGI (reference sequence). The CDR3 sequence is CASSYFSGSRGDTQYF. The CDR3 DNA reads as TGTGCCAGCAGTTACTTTAGCGGGAGTCGTGGGGATACGCAGTATTTT.

This chain connects TRBV15 to TRBJ1-2, with D possibly being TRBD1 (5 bases). Germline CDR1 is LNHNV and CDR2 is YYDKDF (reference sequence). The ends were cut back, 5 bases at V and 8 bases at J, with 15 bases in the middle. This CDR3 is 13 amino acids long. The CDR3 DNA sequence: TGTGCCACCAGCGGGCAGACAGTCCTCGGCTACACCTTC. It encodes CATSGQTVLGYTF.

The chain is built from TRBV7-9 and TRBJ1-2, with no clear D. Germline V gene sequence: CDR1 SEHNR, CDR2 FQNEAQ (reference sequence). The CDR3 runs 15 residues. With 5 bases removed from V and 7 bases from J, the gap between germline ends came to 20 bases. The CDR3 nucleotides are TGTGCCAGCAGCCGAGGTCCTTCAGGATTAGGTGGCTACACCTTC. The encoded protein is CASSRGPSGLGGYTF.

The chain couples TRBV19 to TRBJ2-2; TRBD1 or TRBD2 may be the D gene (6 bases each). V was pared by 3 bases and J by 4 bases, with 12 bases between. Germline CDR1 LNHDA, CDR2 SQIVND (reference sequence). This CDR3 spans 15 amino acids. This CDR3 is CASSMGGAGTGELFF. For the CDR3, the DNA is TGTGCCAGTAGTATGGGGGGCGCAGGCACCGGGGAGCTGTTTTTT.

This clone has just one count. The chain has TRBV30 and TRBJ2-1; D is perhaps TRBD1 (5 bases). CDR1 GTSNPN and CDR2 SVGIG come from the germline V gene (reference sequence). There are 16 residues in the CDR3. Trimming removed 3 bases at V and 3 bases at J, with 18 bases between. In DNA form, the CDR3 reads TGTGCCTGGAGAGGAAGGTTAGGGGCCGGCTACAATGAGCAGTTCTTC. The encoded protein is CAWRGRLGAGYNEQFF. Full variable domain (missing parts from reference TRBV30 and TRBJ2-1): SQTIHQWPATLVQPVGSPLSLECTVEGTSNPNLYWYRQAAGRGLQLLFYSVGIGQISSEVPQNLSASRPQDRQFILSSKKLLLSDSGFYLCAWRGRLGAGYNEQFFGPGTRLTVL.

The chain joins TRBV27 to TRBJ1-3; 8 positions agree with TRBD1. V shed 5 bases and J 0 bases; nucleotides not matched to a gene: 3. The CDR3 sequence is 15 residues long. Per the germline V gene, CDR1 is MNHEY and CDR2 is SMNVEV (reference sequence). The CDR3 DNA reads TGTGCCAGCAGTACAGGGGGAAACTCTGGAAACACCATATATTTT. Translation: CASSTGGNSGNTIYF.

CDR3 region: CASSVYRVTNEQFF. The CDR3 nucleotides are TGCGCCAGCAGCGTTTACAGGGTAACGAATGAGCAGTTCTTC. The rearrangement uses TRBV5-1 and TRBJ2-1, with D possibly being TRBD1 (6 bases). The germline V gene encodes CDR1 SGHRS and CDR2 YFSETQ. The CDR3 length is 14 residues. V shed 4 bases and J shed 7 bases, with 15 bases lying between them.

This chain uses TRBV7-3 with TRBJ2-1; 11 positions agree with TRBD2. Germline values: CDR1 SGHTA, CDR2 FQGTGA. The ends lost 5 bases at V and 2 bases at J; junction bases unmatched: 5. This CDR3 comprises 16 residues. The CDR3 nucleotides are TGTGCCAGCAGCCCTGCGGGACTAGCGGCCTACAATGAGCAGTTCTTC. Translation gives CASSPAGLAAYNEQFF. The variable domain in full, with the rest retrieved from reference TRBV7-3 and TRBJ2-1, is GAGVSQTPSNKVTEKGKYVELRCDPISGHTALYWYRQSLGQGPEFLIYFQGTGAADDSGLPNDRFFAVRPEGSVSTLKIQRTERGDSAVYLCASSPAGLAAYNEQFFGPGTRLTVL.

The chain uses TRBV5-6 and TRBJ1-5, with 7 bases that match TRBD1. J lost 5 bases, V lost 4 bases, and 9 bases had no gene match. This CDR3 has 15 amino acids. The germline V gene has CDR1 SGHDT and CDR2 YYEEEE. CDR3 in amino acids: CASSDIDRDYQPQHF. The CDR3 nucleotides are TGTGCCAGCAGCGATATCGACAGGGATTATCAGCCCCAGCATTTT.

The chain uses TRBV3-1 (or the pseudogene TRBV3-2) and TRBJ1-4, with D uncertain. The germline V gene has CDR1 LGHDT and CDR2 YNNKEL (reference sequence). Trimming stripped 2 bases from V and 7 bases from J, with 14 bases between. CDR3 length equals 15 residues. The CDR3 sequence: CASSQRYRGGEKLFF. CDR3 in DNA: TGTGCCAGCAGCCAAAGGTATCGGGGTGGTGAAAAACTGTTTTTT.

V and J are TRBV24-1 and TRBJ1-5, with 9 bases lining up with TRBD1. The CDR3 has 16 residues. With V trimmed by 2 bases and J by 6 bases, 7 bases remained unmatched. Looked up from germline, CDR1 is KGHDR and CDR2 is SFDVKD. The CDR3 sequence is CATSDSKQGAGQPQHF. In nucleotides, the CDR3 is TGTGCCACCAGTGATTCCAAACAGGGGGCCGGTCAGCCCCAGCATTTT.

A few counts support this clone. This rearrangement joins TRBV3-1 (or the pseudogene TRBV3-2) to TRBJ1-1; 8 bases are shared with TRBD1. The CDR3 loop spans 12 amino acids. Trimming took 4 bases from V and 9 from J; bases not matched to a gene: 4. The V gene's germline CDR1 is LGHDT and CDR2 YNNKEL (reference sequence). Written as DNA, the CDR3 is TGTGCCAGCAGCCCAGACAGGGGACAAGCTTTCTTT. It translates to CASSPDRGQAFF.

This clone was counted a single time. J is TRBJ1-1 and V is TRBV4-1; weak D call: TRBD1 (5 bases). The CDR3 loop spans 14 amino acids. V lost 4 bases and J 4 bases, leaving 13 bases between the germline ends. The germline V gene has CDR1 MGHRA and CDR2 YSYEKL. The CDR3 DNA reads as TGCGCCAGCAGCCTTGGACACAGCGCCACTGAAGCTTTCTTT. Protein product: CASSLGHSATEAFF.

V is TRBV30 and J is TRBJ2-3, with 10 bases identical to TRBD1. Losses at the gene ends were 4 bases for V and 5 bases for J; bases not matched to a gene: 3. The germline V gene has CDR1 GTSNPN and CDR2 SVGIG (reference sequence). The CDR3 is made up of 13 amino acids. The chain's CDR3 is CAWTGTGVDTQYF. CDR3 sequence (DNA): TGTGCCTGGACCGGGACAGGGGTAGATACGCAGTATTTT.

The V call is TRBV11-2, the J call TRBJ2-1; the match to TRBD2 covers 9 bases. J lost 4 bases, V lost 4 bases, and 2 bases had no gene match. The germline gives CDR1 SGHAT, CDR2 FQNNGV. This CDR3 is 14 amino acids long. CDR3 coding DNA: TGTGCCAGCAGCTCGACTAGCGGATACAATGAGCAGTTCTTC. As protein: CASSSTSGYNEQFF.

The chain uses TRBV7-9 and TRBJ2-1; D is undetermined. The CDR3 has 14 residues. V was trimmed by 4 bases and J by 4 bases, leaving 11 bases between them. CDR1 and CDR2 from the germline V gene are SEHNR and FQNEAQ (reference sequence). The CDR3 is CASSSTLLYNEQFF. The CDR3 nucleotides are TGTGCCAGCAGCTCAACCCTGCTTTACAATGAGCAGTTCTTC.

Here the CDR3 DNA reads TGTGCCAGCAGCCTTAAGACAGGGACCTATGGCTACACCTTC. The encoded protein is CASSLKTGTYGYTF. V and J are TRBV3-1 (or the pseudogene TRBV3-2) and TRBJ1-2, with TRBD1 identical over 7 bases. Per the germline V gene, CDR1 is LGHDT and CDR2 is YNNKEL (reference sequence). The CDR3 consists of 14 residues. After removal of 4 bases from V and 4 bases from J, the junction contained 6 bases not matched to a gene.

The genes are TRBV5-5 and TRBJ2-7; D remains ambiguous. CDR3 length equals 15 residues. Germline V gives CDR1 SGHKS, CDR2 YYEKEE (reference sequence). Deletions cut 0 bases from V and 0 bases from J, with 10 bases between. CDR3: CASSLGDWDSYEQYF. CDR3 nucleotides: TGTGCCAGCAGCTTGGGCGACTGGGACTCCTACGAGCAGTACTTC.

The chain links TRBV5-1 to TRBJ1-4; 12 nucleotides agree with TRBD1. The junction had 6 bases not matched to a gene; V was cut back by 4 bases and J by 8 bases. From germline, CDR1 is SGHRS and CDR2 YFSETQ. The CDR3 spans 15 residues. Written as DNA, the CDR3 is TGCGCCAGCAGCCCTGGGACAGGGGGCGGCGAAAAACTGTTTTTT. It codes for CASSPGTGGGEKLFF. Supplemented by reference TRBV5-1 and TRBJ1-4, the full variable domain reads KAGVTQTPRYLIKTRGQQVTLSCSPISGHRSVSWYQQTPGQGLQFLFEYFSETQRNKGNFPGRFSGRQFSNSRSEMNVSTLELGDSALYLCASSPGTGGGEKLFFGSGTQLSVL.

The chain is built from TRBV28 and TRBJ2-3; no clear D gene. The CDR3 contains 15 residues. The germline V gene encodes CDR1 MDHEN and CDR2 SYDVKM. V shed 6 bases and J shed 2 bases, with 15 bases lying between them. The CDR3 DNA is TGTGCCAGCAGGAGTTTTCAGGTATACACAGATACGCAGTATTTT. It codes for CASRSFQVYTDTQYF.

The genes are TRBV7-9 and TRBJ2-3; D is possibly TRBD1 or TRBD2 (5 bases each). The germline gives CDR1 SEHNR, CDR2 FQNEAQ (reference sequence). The CDR3 covers 15 residues. V gave up 4 bases and J gave up 1 base, with 12 bases separating them. The DNA for the CDR3 is TGTGCCAGCAGCTCAGGGACCGTACGCACAGATACGCAGTATTTT. It yields the protein CASSSGTVRTDTQYF.